Here is one TCR beta chain with its context. This clonotype was recorded many times. Its antigen specificity is not known. No base quality information exists; no much larger clone differs at one position. The TCR beta CDR3 regions were amplified from RNA transcripts. For the first round of RT-PCR on the TCR CDR3, the HTBI primer set was used together with the Qiagen OneStep RT-PCR kit. Libraries were constructed in a second round of multiplex PCR, after which size selection and purification were carried out. Libraries were sequenced paired-end with 100 bp reads on an Illumina HiSeq2000. As for the authors' bioinformatics: SOAPnuke was used to process the raw data, removing reads that contained adapters or uncalled bases, had a mean Phred below 15, or lacked an exact match to the constant primer or identifier. High-quality paired reads were merged using COPE v1.2.5, and each unique nucleotide sequence was defined as a clonotype. Clonotypes were aligned to IMGT TRBV, TRBD and TRBJ reference segments using MiTCR v1.1. Only V-J combinations with frequency above 0.0001, covering about 99% of repertoires, were analysed. A TCS score was defined as the ratio of F50 (clonal expansion) to E x V (chaos), with BLOSUM62-based TCRdist applied between CDR3 peptides within each V-J. Welch's t-statistics and random forest reduced 450 to 600 V-J features to roughly 13, which were used in a naive Bayes classifier (R e1071). The public reads were reanalyzed by TCRdb: fastp trimming at Q25, MiXCR alignment, in-frame beta chains only. Records with the same CDR3 protein are collapsed into one entry carrying the most frequent genes and DNA. TCRdb, not the authors, supplied the V and J calls. Within this sample are hundreds of thousands of distinct CDR3 sequences, with 14% to 15% of them counted one time only. The top ten constitute about 12% of the sample.

Spanning cysteine to phenylalanine, the CDR3 consists of 16 amino acids. Only the CDR3 part of the read is kept: 48 bases, read in frame from the first base. CDR1 DFQATT and CDR2 SNEGSKA were looked up in the germline V gene (reference sequence). After removal of 3 bases from V and 4 bases from J, the junction retains 8 bases not matched to a gene. This entry is derived from a study of T cells in Graves' hyperthyroidism and ophthalmopathy (dated by TCRdb to about 2019). Looking at the study overall: Peripheral blood was collected at initial diagnosis, before any treatment. Thyroid tissue and blood T-cell repertoires from over 5 Graves' hyperthyroidism patients were also compared in the study. Prospective prediction of ophthalmopathy was tested in an independent validation cohort of 18 to 20 hyperthyroidism patients and 15 to 17 patients who later progressed to ophthalmopathy. To identify distinguishing TCR V-J signatures, a discovery cohort of 90 to 100 patients was used, comprising 43 with Graves' ophthalmopathy and approximately 58 with stable Graves' hyperthyroidism. According to the paper, TCR Vbeta CDR3 sequencing was carried out on about 140 peripheral blood samples, which came from 40 to 45 ophthalmopathy, 75 or so hyperthyroidism and approximately 17 progressor patients. The 85 to 100 discovery patients were divided at random into training and test sets in a 7:3 ratio. Following sampling, methimazole starting at 30 mg daily was given to hyperthyroidism patients, and high-dose intravenous methylprednisolone was given to ophthalmopathy patients. The investigation overall reported the following: In validation, progression to ophthalmopathy was predicted by the model with more than 65% sensitivity and 72% to 85% specificity, a median of 6.5 months before onset. Most expanded thyroid clonotypes (frequency above 0.001) were also detected in blood, a finding suggesting that blood repertoires may reflect thyroid immune responses. In cross-validation, a model built on a 13 V-J signature told ophthalmopathy apart from stable hyperthyroidism with over 85% sensitivity and roughly 82% specificity, and in testing the same model reached 80%/75%. No statistical method was used to fix the sample size in advance, and group allocation was not hidden from the investigators.

Ophthalmopathy patients had moderately to severely active disease, with a Clinical Activity Score of 3 or more, a NOSPECS grade of 4 or more, and a disease duration of less than 3 months. Patients with uncontrolled infections, other autoimmune diseases, pregnancy or lactation were excluded. Diagnoses were established on the basis of clinical symptoms, serum thyroxine and TRAb, thyroid ultrasound, and orbital computed tomography. PBMCs were isolated from 8 to 10 ml of fresh peripheral blood by Ficoll-Paque density gradient centrifugation. Total RNA was extracted using Trizol reagent, and RNA quality was assessed on an Agilent 2100 Bioanalyzer.

This receptor was obtained from a man in his late teens or twenties with Graves' ophthalmopathy. The sequencing sample was made of blood. The rearranged segments are TRBV20-1 and TRBJ2-1, and TRBD2 aligns with 11 junction nucleotides. The bases are TGCAGTGCTAGGGTTCCGGGACTAGCGGCATACAATGAGCAGTTCTTC. Its translation reads: CSARVPGLAAYNEQFF.